This is a list of T cell receptor beta chains from one sample in a study of cytomegalovirus exposure and HLA in healthy donors. TCRdb's copy holds only in-frame clones and misses some; the assay was immunoSEQ multiplex PCR. The sample contains around 91,000 clones, about 89% of which appear only once. Source material: PBMCs. The receptors come from a man aged 30 to 45 in good health and CMV-seropositive. Both conserved end residues are part of each CDR3. The D gene is left open where the match is weak. Size is stated for part of the rows, as once, few or many counts, or as a class when the clone is expanded.

J gene	D gene	V gene	clone size	CDR3 protein	CDR3 DNA
TRBJ1-1	TRBD1	TRBV28	NA	CASSLARGATEAFF	TGTGCCAGCAGTTTGGCCAGGGGGGCTACTGAAGCTTTCTTT
TRBJ2-1	TRBD1	TRBV30	NA	CAWSDLLRGTEFF	TGTGCCTGGAGCGACCTCCTCAGGGGGACGGAGTTCTTC
TRBJ1-2	TRBD1	TRBV5-1	NA	CASSVMDRGANYGYTF	TGCGCCAGCAGCGTAATGGACAGGGGAGCTAACTATGGCTACACCTTC
TRBJ2-7	TRBD1	TRBV5-1	NA	CASSLEGQGYYEQYF	TGCGCCAGCAGCTTGGAGGGACAGGGATACTACGAGCAGTACTTC
TRBJ1-6	NA	TRBV5-1	NA	CASSPEDNSPLHF	TGCGCCAGCAGCCCGGAGGATAATTCACCCCTCCACTTT
TRBJ2-3	NA	TRBV6-1	NA	CASSLVTDTQYF	TGTGCCAGCAGCCTCGTCACAGATACGCAGTATTTT
TRBJ2-3	TRBD2	TRBV4-1	NA	CASSSGRGDTQYF	TGCGCCAGCAGTAGCGGGAGAGGAGATACGCAGTATTTT
TRBJ2-5	NA	TRBV7-2	NA	CASSPGSIGETQYF	TGTGCCAGCAGCCCGGGGAGTATCGGGGAGACCCAGTACTTC
TRBJ2-5	TRBD2	TRBV7-2	once	CASSPSSSGLGEETQYF	TGTGCCAGCAGCCCTTCGTCTTCGGGACTAGGAGAAGAGACCCAGTACTTC
TRBJ1-5	NA	TRBV30	NA	CAWSGRGSSQPQHF	TGTGCCTGGAGTGGCAGGGGATCGAGTCAGCCCCAGCATTTT
TRBJ2-7	TRBD1	TRBV7-9	NA	CASSRGTGGLTYEQYF	TGTGCCAGCAGCCGAGGAACAGGGGGCCTCACCTACGAGCAGTACTTC
TRBJ2-6	NA	TRBV10-2	few	CASSEYGGSGANVLTF	TGCGCCAGCAGTGAATACGGCGGCTCTGGGGCCAACGTCCTGACTTTC
TRBJ1-1	NA	TRBV4-1	NA	CATRVTALTRDMNTEAFF	TGCGCCACCAGGGTCACAGCATTAACTAGGGATATGAACACTGAAGCTTTCTTT
TRBJ2-2	NA	TRBV7-2	NA	CASSRRGLHTGELFF	TGTGCCAGCAGCCGTAGGGGTCTACACACCGGGGAGCTGTTTTTT
TRBJ2-4	TRBD1	TRBV7-9	NA	CASSPGTGIDIQYF	TGTGCCAGCAGCCCCGGGACAGGTATTGACATTCAGTACTTC
TRBJ2-1	NA	TRBV4-2	NA	CASSQDITGYEQFF	TGTGCCAGCAGCCAAGATATAACAGGGTATGAGCAGTTCTTC
TRBJ1-6	TRBD1	TRBV5-1	once	CASSRPTGNTDNSPLHF	TGCGCCAGCAGCCGCCCGACAGGGAATACCGATAATTCACCCCTCCACTTT
TRBJ1-5	TRBD1	TRBV7-9	NA	CASSQGTGSNQPQHF	TGTGCCAGCAGCCAAGGGACAGGAAGCAATCAGCCCCAGCATTTT
TRBJ1-5	NA	TRBV2	NA	CASSDQRNSNQPQHF	TGTGCCAGCAGTGACCAGCGGAATAGCAATCAGCCCCAGCATTTT
TRBJ2-1	TRBD1	TRBV11-2	NA	CASSLGQGGNEQFF	TGTGCCAGCAGCCTAGGACAGGGAGGCAATGAGCAGTTCTTC
TRBJ1-2	TRBD1	TRBV7-8	NA	CASSLDGAGQGGSGYTF	TGTGCCAGCAGCTTAGATGGGGCGGGACAGGGGGGGAGCGGCTACACCTTC
TRBJ2-5	TRBD2	TRBV9	NA	CASSARERETQYF	TGTGCCAGCAGCGCGCGGGAGAGGGAGACCCAGTACTTC
TRBJ2-5	NA	TRBV7-2	NA	CASSLGRGETQYF	TGTGCCAGCAGCTTAGGTCGGGGAGAGACCCAGTACTTC
TRBJ2-1	TRBD2	TRBV27	NA	CASSLGVGASGRVTEQFF	TGTGCCAGCAGTTTGGGAGTTGGGGCTAGCGGGAGAGTAACTGAGCAGTTCTTC
TRBJ2-7	TRBD1	TRBV28	NA	CASRKDRAYEQYF	TGTGCCAGCAGGAAGGACAGGGCCTACGAGCAGTACTTC
TRBJ2-2	TRBD2	TRBV27	few	CASSWTSGRATGELFF	TGTGCCAGCAGTTGGACTAGCGGGAGAGCAACCGGGGAGCTGTTTTTT
TRBJ1-5	TRBD1	TRBV6-5	NA	CASSYSPGGGQPQHF	TGTGCCAGCAGTTACTCGCCAGGGGGCGGCCAGCCCCAGCATTTT
TRBJ1-1	NA	TRBV5-4	NA	CASSLIATPEAFF	TGTGCCAGCAGCTTAATAGCGACACCCGAAGCTTTCTTT
TRBJ2-5	NA	TRBV7-9	NA	CASSLLHGGWETQYF	TGTGCCAGCAGCTTATTACACGGGGGTTGGGAGACCCAGTACTTC
TRBJ2-7	NA	TRBV11-2	NA	CASSFLTGTYEQYF	TGTGCCAGCAGCTTCTTGACAGGCACCTACGAGCAGTACTTC
TRBJ2-4	TRBD1	TRBV6-1	once	CASSAAGTGPGAKNIQYF	TGTGCCAGCAGTGCGGCCGGGACAGGGCCGGGAGCCAAAAACATTCAGTACTTC
TRBJ1-2	TRBD1	TRBV18	NA	CASSLRQGWLNYGYTF	TGTGCCAGCTCACTTAGACAGGGGTGGTTGAACTATGGCTACACCTTC
TRBJ2-3	NA	TRBV7-3	NA	CASSLSSRQGTQYF	TGTGCCAGCAGCTTATCGAGCAGGCAGGGCACGCAGTATTTT
TRBJ2-5	NA	TRBV18	NA	CASSRIDGVQETQYF	TGTGCCAGCTCACGAATAGACGGAGTCCAAGAGACCCAGTACTTC
TRBJ2-7	TRBD2	TRBV6-5	NA	CASSYSLAGAYEQYF	TGTGCCAGCAGTTACTCCCTAGCGGGCGCCTACGAGCAGTACTTC
TRBJ2-3	NA	TRBV12-5	NA	CASGLDLGTQYF	TGTGCTAGTGGTTTGGACCTAGGTACGCAGTATTTT
TRBJ1-2	TRBD1	TRBV5-1	NA	CASSSGGQGPSGRGYTF	TGCGCCAGCAGCTCGGGAGGACAGGGACCCTCCGGTAGAGGCTACACCTTC
TRBJ2-1	TRBD2	TRBV15	NA	CATSRPGAGELYNEQFF	TGTGCCACCAGCAGACCTGGTGCGGGAGAGTTGTACAATGAGCAGTTCTTC
TRBJ1-1	TRBD1	TRBV5-1	NA	CASSGGQGGTEAFF	TGCGCCAGCAGCGGGGGACAGGGAGGGACTGAAGCTTTCTTT
TRBJ2-5	TRBD1	TRBV11-2	NA	CASSLTDRVGETQYF	TGTGCCAGCAGCTTAACGGACAGGGTCGGGGAGACCCAGTACTTC
TRBJ2-1	TRBD2	TRBV6-5	NA	CASGRLAGVNEQFF	TGTGCCAGCGGTCGATTAGCGGGAGTAAACGAGCAGTTCTTC
TRBJ2-6	TRBD2	TRBV4-1	few	CASSRVRLAGVYGANVLTF	TGCGCCAGCAGCCGAGTCCGACTAGCGGGAGTCTATGGGGCCAACGTCCTGACTTTC
TRBJ1-1	NA	TRBV5-4	NA	CASSLAQAGRTEAFF	TGTGCCAGCAGCTTGGCCCAGGCGGGGCGAACTGAAGCTTTCTTT
TRBJ2-5	TRBD1	TRBV29-1	NA	CSVGQGAGETQYF	TGCAGCGTTGGACAGGGGGCTGGAGAGACCCAGTACTTC
TRBJ2-3	NA	TRBV10-1	NA	CASSELVTQYF	TGCGCCAGCAGTGAGCTCGTAACGCAGTATTTT
TRBJ2-7	TRBD2	TRBV7-8	NA	CASSSRGLARTYEQYF	TGTGCCAGCAGCTCGAGGGGACTAGCGCGAACCTACGAGCAGTACTTC
TRBJ2-7	TRBD2	TRBV6-4	NA	CASSDGGGSYEQYF	TGTGCCAGCAGTGACGGGGGGGGCTCCTACGAGCAGTACTTC
TRBJ1-5	NA	TRBV7-2	NA	CASSVSNQPQHF	TGTGCCAGCAGCGTTAGTAATCAGCCCCAGCATTTT
TRBJ1-3	NA	TRBV28	once	CASTTFPGNTIYF	TGTGCCAGCACCACATTCCCTGGAAACACCATATATTTT
TRBJ2-3	TRBD2	TRBV5-6	NA	CASSPVVTSGSSTDTQYF	TGTGCCAGCAGCCCCGTGGTGACTAGCGGGAGCAGCACAGATACGCAGTATTTT
TRBJ2-3	NA	TRBV18	NA	CASSLGLGTDTQYF	TGTGCCAGCTCACTTGGACTGGGCACAGATACGCAGTATTTT
TRBJ1-2	TRBD1	TRBV2	NA	CASSLTGDYGYTF	TGTGCCAGCAGTCTGACAGGGGACTATGGCTACACCTTC
TRBJ1-5	NA	TRBV2	once	CACRAGRPNQPQHF	TGTGCCTGTCGGGCAGGGCGCCCCAATCAGCCCCAGCATTTT
TRBJ1-3	TRBD1	TRBV28	NA	CASTPTGVVGNTIYF	TGTGCCAGCACTCCTACAGGGGTTGTTGGAAACACCATATATTTT
TRBJ1-1	TRBD1	TRBV6-5	NA	CASSARRGLRAEAFF	TGTGCCAGCAGTGCCCGCAGGGGGCTAAGGGCTGAAGCTTTCTTT
TRBJ1-1	NA	TRBV7-9	NA	CASSLGLEATANTEAFF	TGTGCCAGCAGCTTAGGCCTGGAAGCGACAGCGAACACTGAAGCTTTCTTT
TRBJ2-6	TRBD2	TRBV2	NA	CASSEVYGGSIGANVLTF	TGTGCCAGCAGTGAAGTCTACGGGGGGTCCATCGGGGCCAACGTCCTGACTTTC
TRBJ2-5	NA	TRBV18	NA	CASSPFSADSIGTQYF	TGTGCCAGCTCACCATTTTCGGCTGACTCAATTGGGACCCAGTACTTC
TRBJ1-4	NA	TRBV7-8	NA	CASSLAQRGSEKLFF	TGTGCCAGCAGCTTAGCGCAGAGGGGGAGTGAAAAACTGTTTTTT